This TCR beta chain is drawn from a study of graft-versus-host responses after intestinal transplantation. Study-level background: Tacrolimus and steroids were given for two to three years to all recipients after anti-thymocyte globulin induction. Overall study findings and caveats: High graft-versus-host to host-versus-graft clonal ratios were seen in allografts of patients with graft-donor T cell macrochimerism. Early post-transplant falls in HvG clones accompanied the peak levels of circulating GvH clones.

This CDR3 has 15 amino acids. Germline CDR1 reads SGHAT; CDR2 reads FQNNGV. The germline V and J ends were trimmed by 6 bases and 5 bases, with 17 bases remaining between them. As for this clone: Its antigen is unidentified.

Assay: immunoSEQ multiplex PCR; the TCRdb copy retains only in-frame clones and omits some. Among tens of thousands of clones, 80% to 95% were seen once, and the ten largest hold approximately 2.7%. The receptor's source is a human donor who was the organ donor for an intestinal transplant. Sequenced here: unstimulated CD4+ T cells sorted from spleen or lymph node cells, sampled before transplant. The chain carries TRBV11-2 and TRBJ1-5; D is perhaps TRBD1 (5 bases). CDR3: CASSPGNGGDQPQHF. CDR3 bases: TGTGCCAGCAGTCCAGGGAACGGGGGGGATCAGCCCCAGCATTTT.